This T cell receptor (beta chain) originates from a study of blood T cell repertoires in COVID-19 (dated by TCRdb to 2020 to 2021). For the study in its entirety: Collaborator samples came from the United States, Italy and Spain and covered acute and convalescent phases of COVID-19. The material from the prospective study consisted of cDNA or gDNA derived from T cells, B-cell-depleted T cells, or PBMCs. The dataset comprised deeply sampled blood TCRbeta repertoires from subjects exposed to, actively infected with, or recovered from COVID-19. The repertoires were released in a freely available public database intended as a resource for research on the immune response to SARS-CoV-2. The samples were drawn from two sources: the first 160 participants of the ongoing ImmuneRACE study, and 1,000 to 1,500 subjects contributed by 6 global collaborators. Nearly every sample came with metadata listing a de-identified subject ID, COVID-19 status, age in years and sex. Where available, HLA class I and class II types were obtained from metadata supplied by the sample provider rather than from assay-based typing.

What the study reported, not specific to this receptor: How much clinical and demographic metadata was included differed by source and by participant, and the metadata was provided uncurated.

In the prospective study, participants were 18 to 89 years old, resided in about two dozen geographic areas of the United States, and were enrolled through a virtual design. In the prospective study, participants were assigned to cohorts based on the clinical history participants reported in a screening survey and a study questionnaire. For ImmuneRACE Cohort 3, a participant was defined as recovered based on two consecutive negative NP/OP PCR tests, clearance by a healthcare professional, or resolution of symptoms. In the prospective study, mobile phlebotomists collected whole blood, serum and a nasopharyngeal or oropharyngeal swab from each participant. Prospective study participants could optionally give additional blood draws and questionnaires over a roughly 2-month period. Blood samples from the prospective study were shipped frozen or at room temperature prior to DNA extraction. TCRbeta CDR3 regions were amplified from genomic DNA by means of the immunoSEQ Assay, a bias-controlled multiplex PCR. Regarding the original processing steps: Nucleated cell counts per sample were estimated from amplification of reference gene primers within the assay. To quantify the absolute abundance of each unique TCRbeta CDR3 rearrangement, sequence reads were collapsed and filtered. For each sample, productive Simpson clonality was calculated as the square root of Simpson's diversity index over productive rearrangements. TCRdb re-hosts the immuneACCESS table, in-frame sequences only. Its copies lack some clones; in the studies checked, an unresolved V gene accounts for under half of them, and the cause for the rest is not known. Clone size and the V and J calls come from that table; the DNA yielded D and trimming. For this sample there are almost 200,000 clones; approximately 88% appear just once. Together, the top ten hold approximately 8% of the sample.

CDR1 SGHKS and CDR2 YYEKEE are derived from the germline V gene (reference sequence). V is reduced by 2 bases and J by 7 bases, leaving a spacing of 12 bases between them. The CDR3 holds 13 amino acids from the cysteine to the phenylalanine. Only the CDR3 region is kept as DNA, spanning 39 bases read in frame from base 1. For this clone: Its antigen is currently not known. Base qualities are not at hand, and no much larger clone is one base apart.

The sample was PBMCs or T cells enriched from blood (not recorded which). Rearrangement joined TRBV5-5 to TRBJ1-2; possibly the D gene is TRBD1, per 5 matching bases. This sequence was found in a woman aged 18-35 years who had recovered from COVID-19. The DNA reads as follows: TGTGCCAGCAGCTTAGGGGCCAGCCGTGGCTACACCTTC. Translated, it reads CASSLGASRGYTF.